This note documents a single T cell receptor (beta chain) sequence. These data belong to a study of blood T cell repertoires in COVID-19. Background on the study: The United States, Italy and Spain were the sources of the acute and convalescent COVID-19 samples.

The Seattle patients joined while their infection was active and were tracked longitudinally afterward. Only in-frame clones appear in the TCRdb table, and some are missing; sequencing was by immunoSEQ multiplex PCR. The sample carries over 450,000 clones, 85% to 90% recorded once. This TCR derives from a woman in her forties or fifties with COVID-19, enrolled during active disease. Sample: peripheral blood.

The DNA for the CDR3 is TGTGCCAGTAGTATCGGACAGGGTAGGTCACCCCTCCACTTT. It is translated as CASSIGQGRSPLHF. The chain carries TRBV19 and TRBJ1-6; the match to TRBD1 covers 8 bases. J gave up 10 bases and V 3 bases, and 5 bases lay outside the gene matches. Germline CDR1 and CDR2: LNHDA and SQIVND (reference sequence). CDR3 length: 14 residues.